This TCR beta chain was documented in a study of cytomegalovirus exposure and HLA in healthy donors. CDR1 and CDR2 from the germline V gene are SGHNT and YYREEE (reference sequence). Deletions cut 2 bases from V and 5 bases from J, with 11 bases between. The CDR3 sequence is 14 residues long. The PCR was carried out with 60 Vbeta primers and 13 Jbeta primers. Measured with immunoSEQ multiplex PCR; TCRdb has only the in-frame clones, and not every one. The table includes tens of thousands of clones, 70% to 80% detected once. The chain employs TRBV5-4 and TRBJ2-1; a possible D gene is TRBD1 (6 bases). Sequencing was performed on PBMCs. The sequence derives from a woman aged 40 to 55 in good health and CMV-seropositive. The CDR3 DNA reads TGTGCCAGCAGCTTCAGACAGGAGCACAATGAGCAGTTCTTC. Its protein product is CASSFRQEHNEQFF.